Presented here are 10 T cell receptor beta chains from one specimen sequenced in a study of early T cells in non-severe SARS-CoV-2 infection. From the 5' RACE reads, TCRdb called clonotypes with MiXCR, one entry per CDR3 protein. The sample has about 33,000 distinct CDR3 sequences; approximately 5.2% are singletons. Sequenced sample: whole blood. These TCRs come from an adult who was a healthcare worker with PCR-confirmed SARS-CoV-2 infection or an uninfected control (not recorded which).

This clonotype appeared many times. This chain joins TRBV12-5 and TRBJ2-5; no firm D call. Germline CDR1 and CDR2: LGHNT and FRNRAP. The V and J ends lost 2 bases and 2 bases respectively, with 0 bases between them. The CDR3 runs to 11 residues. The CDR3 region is CASGLQETQYF. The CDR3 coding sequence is TGTGCTAGTGGTTTGCAAGAGACCCAGTACTTC.

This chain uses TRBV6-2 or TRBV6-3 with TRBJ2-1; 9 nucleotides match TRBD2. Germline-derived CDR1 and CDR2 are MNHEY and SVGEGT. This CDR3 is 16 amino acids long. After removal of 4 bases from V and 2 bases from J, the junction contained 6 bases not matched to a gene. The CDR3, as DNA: TGTGCCAGCAGTTTGACGACTAGCGGAACCTACAATGAGCAGTTCTTC. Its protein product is CASSLTTSGTYNEQFF.

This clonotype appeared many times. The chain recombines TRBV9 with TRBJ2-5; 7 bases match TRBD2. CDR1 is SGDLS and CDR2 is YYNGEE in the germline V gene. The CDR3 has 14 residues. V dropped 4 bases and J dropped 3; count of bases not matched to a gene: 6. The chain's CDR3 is CASSPWGGEETQYF. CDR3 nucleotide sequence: TGTGCCAGCAGCCCCTGGGGAGGGGAAGAGACCCAGTACTTC.

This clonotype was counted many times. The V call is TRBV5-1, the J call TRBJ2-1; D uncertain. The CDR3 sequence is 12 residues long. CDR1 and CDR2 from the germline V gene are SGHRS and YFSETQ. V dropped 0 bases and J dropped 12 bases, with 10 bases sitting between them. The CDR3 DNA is TGCGCCAGCAGCTTGGTTCCCGAAGGGCAGTTCTTC. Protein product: CASSLVPEGQFF.

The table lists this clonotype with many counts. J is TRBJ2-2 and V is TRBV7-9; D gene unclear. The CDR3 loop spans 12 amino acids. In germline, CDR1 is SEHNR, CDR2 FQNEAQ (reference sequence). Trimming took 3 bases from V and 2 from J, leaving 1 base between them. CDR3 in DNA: TGTGCCAGCAGCTTTAACACCGGGGAGCTGTTTTTT. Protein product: CASSFNTGELFF.

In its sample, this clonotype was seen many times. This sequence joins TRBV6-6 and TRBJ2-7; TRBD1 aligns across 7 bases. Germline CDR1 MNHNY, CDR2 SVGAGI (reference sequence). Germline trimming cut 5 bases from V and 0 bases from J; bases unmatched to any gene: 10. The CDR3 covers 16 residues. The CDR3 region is CASSKTRQGSSYEQYV. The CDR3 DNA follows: TGTGCCAGCAGTAAGACTCGACAGGGATCCTCCTACGAGCAGTACGTC.

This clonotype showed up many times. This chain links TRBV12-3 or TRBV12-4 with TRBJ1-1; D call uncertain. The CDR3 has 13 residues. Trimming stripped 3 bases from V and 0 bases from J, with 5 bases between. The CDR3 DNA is TGTGCCAGCAGTTTCCCATTGAACACTGAAGCTTTCTTT. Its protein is CASSFPLNTEAFF.

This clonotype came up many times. DNA for the CDR3: TGTGCCAGCAGCCAAGAGATGGTAGCGGGAGGAGTTGAGCAGTTCTTC. Translation gives CASSQEMVAGGVEQFF. This chain connects TRBV14 to TRBJ2-1; 10 positions agree with TRBD2. The CDR3 has 16 residues. V shed 0 bases, J shed 9 bases, and the junction held 8 bases outside the gene matches. CDR1 and CDR2 (germline): SGHDN, FVKESK.

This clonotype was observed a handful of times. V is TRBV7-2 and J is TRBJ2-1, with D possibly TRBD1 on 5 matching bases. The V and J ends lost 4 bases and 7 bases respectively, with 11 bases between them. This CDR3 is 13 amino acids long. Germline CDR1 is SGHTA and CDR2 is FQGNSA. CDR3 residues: CASSSQVRNEQFF. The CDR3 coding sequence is TGTGCCAGCAGCTCACAGGTCAGGAATGAGCAGTTCTTC.

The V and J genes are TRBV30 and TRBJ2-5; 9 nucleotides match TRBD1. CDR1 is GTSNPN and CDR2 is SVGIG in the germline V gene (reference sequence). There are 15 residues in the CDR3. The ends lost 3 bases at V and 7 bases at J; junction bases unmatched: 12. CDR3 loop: CAWRAADRGKATQYF. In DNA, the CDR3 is TGTGCCTGGAGGGCGGCGGACAGGGGAAAGGCGACCCAGTACTTC.